The rows below give T cell receptor beta chains drawn from one sample of a study of blood T cell repertoires in COVID-19. Assay: immunoSEQ multiplex PCR; the TCRdb copy retains only in-frame clones and omits some. The profile shows some 270,000 clones, roughly four fifths of them singletons. Sequencing was performed on PBMCs or T cells enriched from blood (not recorded which). Every receptor here comes from a man aged 45-65 years who had recovered from COVID-19. CDR3s include the opening cysteine and the closing phenylalanine or tryptophan. The D gene is left open where the match is weak. The size of a clone is reported for some rows only, either as once, few or many, or as a class for expanded clones.

v_gene: TRBV27
abundance: .
d_gene: .
len: 15
j_gene: TRBJ2-3
CDR3aa: CASSLYRASTDTQYF
CDR3nt: TGTGCCAGCAGTTTATACAGGGCTAGCACAGATACGCAGTATTTT

v_gene: TRBV27
abundance: once
d_gene: .
len: 16
j_gene: TRBJ2-3
CDR3aa: CASSSRAIPRTDTQYF
CDR3nt: TGTGCCAGCAGTTCCAGGGCCATTCCTCGCACAGATACGCAGTATTTT

v_gene: TRBV19
abundance: .
d_gene: .
len: 13
j_gene: TRBJ1-5
CDR3aa: CASRGLLSQPQHF
CDR3nt: TGTGCCAGTAGGGGACTTTTAAGTCAGCCCCAGCATTTT

v_gene: TRBV30
abundance: .
d_gene: .
len: 14
j_gene: TRBJ1-4
CDR3aa: CAWSVLGPGEKLFF
CDR3nt: TGTGCCTGGAGTGTACTGGGGCCGGGCGAAAAACTGTTTTTT

v_gene: TRBV4-1
abundance: .
d_gene: TRBD2
len: 15
j_gene: TRBJ2-7
CDR3aa: CASSQGSGGAGEQYF
CDR3nt: TGCGCCAGCAGCCAAGGAAGCGGGGGGGCTGGGGAGCAGTACTTC

v_gene: TRBV9
abundance: .
d_gene: .
len: 15
j_gene: TRBJ1-2
CDR3aa: CASSVEAGASYGYTF
CDR3nt: TGTGCCAGCAGCGTAGAGGCCGGAGCTAGCTATGGCTACACCTTC

v_gene: TRBV5-1
abundance: .
d_gene: TRBD1
len: 17
j_gene: TRBJ1-3
CDR3aa: CASSHRTGSLGGNTIYF
CDR3nt: TGCGCCAGCAGCCACCGGACAGGGAGTCTAGGTGGAAACACCATATATTTT

v_gene: TRBV7-2
abundance: .
d_gene: .
len: 15
j_gene: TRBJ2-7
CDR3aa: CASSLGAGPYYEQYF
CDR3nt: TGTGCCAGCAGCTTAGGGGCGGGACCTTACTACGAGCAGTACTTC

v_gene: TRBV6-5
abundance: .
d_gene: .
len: 15
j_gene: TRBJ1-1
CDR3aa: CATRIQGSVDTEAFF
CDR3nt: TGTGCCACCAGAATACAGGGTTCAGTGGACACTGAAGCTTTCTTT

v_gene: TRBV28
abundance: .
d_gene: .
len: 16
j_gene: TRBJ2-7
CDR3aa: CASSSQGQSKRGEQYF
CDR3nt: TGTGCCAGCAGTTCCCAAGGACAGTCAAAAAGGGGGGAGCAGTACTTC

v_gene: TRBV19
abundance: .
d_gene: .
len: 15
j_gene: TRBJ1-1
CDR3aa: CASTWTDIMNTEAFF
CDR3nt: TGTGCCAGTACCTGGACAGACATCATGAACACTGAAGCTTTCTTT

v_gene: TRBV7-9
abundance: .
d_gene: TRBD1
len: 13
j_gene: TRBJ1-2
CDR3aa: CASSMGQNYGYTF
CDR3nt: TGTGCCAGCAGCATGGGACAGAACTATGGCTACACCTTC

v_gene: TRBV7-2
abundance: .
d_gene: TRBD1
len: 13
j_gene: TRBJ1-1
CDR3aa: CASSLGYRGEAFF
CDR3nt: TGTGCCAGCAGCTTGGGTTACAGGGGGGAAGCTTTCTTT

v_gene: TRBV5-4
abundance: once
d_gene: TRBD1
len: 13
j_gene: TRBJ2-7
CDR3aa: CASSRKTGDEQYF
CDR3nt: TGTGCCAGCAGCCGCAAGACAGGGGACGAGCAGTACTTC

v_gene: TRBV29-1
abundance: .
d_gene: TRBD1
len: 13
j_gene: TRBJ1-5
CDR3aa: CSGSQGTNQPQHF
CDR3nt: TGCAGCGGTTCACAGGGGACCAATCAGCCCCAGCATTTT

v_gene: TRBV28
abundance: .
d_gene: .
len: 15
j_gene: TRBJ1-4
CDR3aa: CASSLGGLQGEKLFF
CDR3nt: TGTGCCAGCAGTTTAGGTGGGCTCCAGGGTGAAAAACTGTTTTTT

v_gene: TRBV6-5
abundance: .
d_gene: .
len: 15
j_gene: TRBJ1-5
CDR3aa: CATRFRERSNQPQHF
CDR3nt: TGTGCCACCAGGTTCCGCGAACGAAGCAATCAGCCCCAGCATTTT

v_gene: TRBV5-5
abundance: .
d_gene: TRBD1
len: 16
j_gene: TRBJ1-6
CDR3aa: CASSLGQGANNSPLHF
CDR3nt: TGTGCCAGCAGCTTGGGGCAGGGGGCAAATAATTCACCCCTCCACTTT

v_gene: TRBV5-5
abundance: .
d_gene: TRBD1
len: 13
j_gene: TRBJ1-2
CDR3aa: CASSHGQGDGYTF
CDR3nt: TGTGCCAGCAGCCACGGACAGGGCGATGGCTACACCTTC

v_gene: TRBV18
abundance: .
d_gene: .
len: 10
j_gene: TRBJ1-6
CDR3aa: CAAHKTPLHF
CDR3nt: TGTGCCGCCCACAAAACACCCCTCCACTTT

v_gene: TRBV30
abundance: .
d_gene: TRBD1
len: 16
j_gene: TRBJ2-7
CDR3aa: CAWSVLWDRVRYEQYF
CDR3nt: TGTGCCTGGAGTGTACTTTGGGACAGGGTAAGATACGAGCAGTACTTC

v_gene: TRBV9
abundance: .
d_gene: TRBD1
len: 16
j_gene: TRBJ1-1
CDR3aa: CASSVNRGRGITEAFF
CDR3nt: TGTGCCAGCAGCGTCAACAGGGGGCGCGGGATCACTGAAGCTTTCTTT

v_gene: TRBV24-1
abundance: .
d_gene: TRBD2
len: 13
j_gene: TRBJ2-1
CDR3aa: CATSASGAGEQFF
CDR3nt: TGTGCCACCAGTGCTAGCGGGGCGGGTGAGCAGTTCTTC

v_gene: TRBV5-1
abundance: .
d_gene: TRBD2
len: 16
j_gene: TRBJ2-2
CDR3aa: CASSWSASGNTGELFF
CDR3nt: TGCGCCAGCAGCTGGAGCGCTAGCGGGAACACCGGGGAGCTGTTTTTT

v_gene: TRBV7-9
abundance: .
d_gene: .
len: 16
j_gene: TRBJ2-2
CDR3aa: CASSPRGTSNTGELFF
CDR3nt: TGTGCCAGCAGCCCAAGGGGGACATCGAACACCGGGGAGCTGTTTTTT

v_gene: TRBV9
abundance: .
d_gene: TRBD1
len: 16
j_gene: TRBJ2-5
CDR3aa: CASSPRGTGIQETQYF
CDR3nt: TGTGCCAGCAGCCCAAGGGGGACAGGGATACAAGAGACCCAGTACTTC

v_gene: TRBV3-1/TRBV3-2
abundance: .
d_gene: .
len: 15
j_gene: TRBJ1-2
CDR3aa: CASSQVAGALDGYTF
CDR3nt: TGTGCCAGCAGCCAAGTAGCTGGGGCGCTCGATGGCTACACCTTC

v_gene: TRBV10-3
abundance: .
d_gene: .
len: 14
j_gene: TRBJ2-7
CDR3aa: CAIRGLGASYEQYF
CDR3nt: TGTGCCATCAGGGGGTTAGGGGCCTCCTACGAGCAGTACTTC

v_gene: TRBV5-1
abundance: .
d_gene: TRBD2
len: 15
j_gene: TRBJ2-1
CDR3aa: CASSLAGGGVFEQFF
CDR3nt: TGCGCCAGCAGCTTGGCGGGCGGGGGGGTCTTTGAGCAGTTCTTC

v_gene: TRBV18
abundance: .
d_gene: TRBD1
len: 15
j_gene: TRBJ2-1
CDR3aa: CASSYQGVSYNEQFF
CDR3nt: TGTGCCAGCTCATATCAGGGGGTCTCCTACAATGAGCAGTTCTTC

v_gene: TRBV3-1/TRBV3-2
abundance: .
d_gene: TRBD1
len: 15
j_gene: TRBJ2-7
CDR3aa: CASSPPGTGLHEQYF
CDR3nt: TGTGCCAGCAGCCCCCCTGGGACAGGGCTCCACGAGCAGTACTTC

v_gene: TRBV9
abundance: .
d_gene: .
len: 17
j_gene: TRBJ1-3
CDR3aa: CASSPSFRGGSGNTIYF
CDR3nt: TGTGCCAGCAGCCCATCCTTCAGGGGTGGCTCTGGAAACACCATATATTTT

v_gene: TRBV18
abundance: .
d_gene: TRBD1
len: 15
j_gene: TRBJ1-2
CDR3aa: CASSRDREANYGYTF
CDR3nt: TGTGCCAGCTCTCGGGACAGGGAGGCTAACTATGGCTACACCTTC

v_gene: TRBV5-6
abundance: .
d_gene: TRBD2
len: 17
j_gene: TRBJ2-3
CDR3aa: CASSLDIPREVADTQYF
CDR3nt: TGTGCCAGCAGCTTGGATATTCCGCGGGAGGTGGCAGATACGCAGTATTTT

v_gene: TRBV18
abundance: .
d_gene: .
len: 13
j_gene: TRBJ2-1
CDR3aa: CASSPLGDNEQFF
CDR3nt: TGTGCCAGCTCACCCCTCGGGGATAATGAGCAGTTCTTC

v_gene: TRBV19
abundance: .
d_gene: TRBD1
len: 18
j_gene: TRBJ1-4
CDR3aa: CASSSRQGALSLNEKLFF
CDR3nt: TGTGCCAGTAGTTCGAGACAGGGGGCCCTTTCTCTTAATGAAAAACTGTTTTTT

v_gene: TRBV7-2
abundance: .
d_gene: TRBD2
len: 18
j_gene: TRBJ2-3
CDR3aa: CASSLVRRSGGFTDTQYF
CDR3nt: TGTGCCAGCAGCTTAGTCCGCCGTAGCGGGGGGTTCACAGATACGCAGTATTTT

v_gene: TRBV19
abundance: .
d_gene: TRBD2
len: 16
j_gene: TRBJ2-7
CDR3aa: CASSISLAGISYEQYF
CDR3nt: TGTGCCAGTAGTATCTCACTAGCGGGAATCTCCTACGAGCAGTACTTC

v_gene: TRBV29-1
abundance: .
d_gene: .
len: 15
j_gene: TRBJ2-3
CDR3aa: CSARAGIVGTDTQYF
CDR3nt: TGCAGCGCCCGTGCGGGGATCGTAGGGACAGATACGCAGTATTTT

v_gene: TRBV29-1
abundance: .
d_gene: TRBD2
len: 8
j_gene: TRBJ2-3
CDR3aa: CSVQTSVF
CDR3nt: TGCAGCGTCCAGACTAGCGTTTTT

v_gene: TRBV28
abundance: .
d_gene: TRBD2
len: 17
j_gene: TRBJ2-7
CDR3aa: CARRGGVLAGGGYEQYF
CDR3nt: TGTGCCCGCCGGGGTGGGGTGCTAGCGGGAGGGGGGTACGAGCAGTACTTC

v_gene: TRBV10-2
abundance: .
d_gene: TRBD1
len: 14
j_gene: TRBJ1-2
CDR3aa: CASMGTGGPYGYTF
CDR3nt: TGCGCCAGCATGGGGACAGGGGGCCCCTATGGCTACACCTTC

v_gene: TRBV28
abundance: .
d_gene: TRBD2
len: 15
j_gene: TRBJ2-1
CDR3aa: CASTTGTSGRFGQFF
CDR3nt: TGTGCCAGCACCACCGGGACTAGCGGGCGTTTTGGGCAGTTCTTC

v_gene: TRBV15
abundance: .
d_gene: TRBD1
len: 15
j_gene: TRBJ2-7
CDR3aa: CATSRGGTGSYEQYF
CDR3nt: TGTGCCACCAGCAGAGGAGGGACAGGGTCCTACGAGCAGTACTTC

v_gene: TRBV19
abundance: .
d_gene: TRBD1
len: 14
j_gene: TRBJ1-1
CDR3aa: CASSGRQGYTEAFF
CDR3nt: TGTGCCAGTAGTGGAAGACAGGGCTACACTGAAGCTTTCTTT

v_gene: TRBV5-1
abundance: .
d_gene: TRBD1
len: 15
j_gene: TRBJ2-3
CDR3aa: CASSSDRGGTDTQYF
CDR3nt: TGCGCCAGCAGCTCGGACAGGGGAGGAACAGATACGCAGTATTTT

v_gene: TRBV4-3
abundance: .
d_gene: .
len: 12
j_gene: TRBJ1-1
CDR3aa: CASSRVQGEAFF
CDR3nt: TGCGCCAGCAGCCGCGTACAGGGTGAAGCTTTCTTT

v_gene: TRBV18
abundance: .
d_gene: .
len: 13
j_gene: TRBJ1-5
CDR3aa: CASSPLANQPQHF
CDR3nt: TGTGCCAGCTCACCACTAGCGAATCAGCCCCAGCATTTT

v_gene: TRBV7-7
abundance: .
d_gene: .
len: 18
j_gene: TRBJ2-2
CDR3aa: CASSLTQRARIGAGELFF
CDR3nt: TGTGCTAGCAGCTTGACACAGAGGGCCCGGATCGGTGCCGGGGAGCTGTTTTTT

v_gene: TRBV20-1
abundance: .
d_gene: .
len: 15
j_gene: TRBJ1-6
CDR3aa: CSASTGSVWNSPLHF
CDR3nt: TGCAGTGCTAGTACAGGGTCGGTTTGGAATTCACCCCTCCACTTT

v_gene: TRBV4-1
abundance: few
d_gene: .
len: 13
j_gene: TRBJ2-7
CDR3aa: CASSQGPFYEQYF
CDR3nt: TGCGCCAGCAGCCAAGGTCCGTTCTACGAGCAGTACTTC

v_gene: TRBV7-9
abundance: .
d_gene: TRBD1
len: 16
j_gene: TRBJ2-3
CDR3aa: CASSLSGTGRTDTQYF
CDR3nt: TGTGCCAGCAGCTTATCGGGGACAGGGCGCACAGATACGCAGTATTTT

v_gene: TRBV30
abundance: .
d_gene: TRBD1
len: 14
j_gene: TRBJ1-1
CDR3aa: CAWRGQGGNTEAFF
CDR3nt: TGTGCCTGGAGGGGACAGGGTGGGAACACTGAAGCTTTCTTT

v_gene: TRBV6-2/TRBV6-3
abundance: few
d_gene: TRBD2
len: 15
j_gene: TRBJ2-3
CDR3aa: CASSSRAGTRVAQYF
CDR3nt: TGTGCCAGCAGTTCGCGGGCTGGGACTAGAGTTGCGCAGTATTTT

v_gene: TRBV6-6
abundance: .
d_gene: TRBD2
len: 14
j_gene: TRBJ2-7
CDR3aa: CASSYGTSDREQYF
CDR3nt: TGTGCCAGCAGTTATGGGACTAGCGATCGCGAGCAGTACTTC